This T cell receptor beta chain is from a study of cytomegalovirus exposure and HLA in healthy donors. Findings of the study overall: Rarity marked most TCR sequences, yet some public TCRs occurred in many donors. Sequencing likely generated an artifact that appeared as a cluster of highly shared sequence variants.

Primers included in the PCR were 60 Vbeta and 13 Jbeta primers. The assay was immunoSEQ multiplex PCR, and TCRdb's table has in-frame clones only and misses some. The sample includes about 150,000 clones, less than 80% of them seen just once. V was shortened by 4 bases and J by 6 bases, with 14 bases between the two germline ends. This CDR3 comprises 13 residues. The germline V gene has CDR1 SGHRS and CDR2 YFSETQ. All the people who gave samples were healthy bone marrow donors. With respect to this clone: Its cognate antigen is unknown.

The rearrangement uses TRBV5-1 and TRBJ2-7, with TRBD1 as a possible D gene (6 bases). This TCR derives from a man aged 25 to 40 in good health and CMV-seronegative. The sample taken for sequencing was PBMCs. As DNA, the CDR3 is TGCGCCAGCAGCCCACGGGACACTAGCGAGCAGTACTTC. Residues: CASSPRDTSEQYF.